This T cell receptor (beta chain) originates from a study of shared clonotypes between healthy human individuals. Study details: A couple of female and three male donors aged 18 to 49 were enrolled.

Per germline, CDR1 LNHDA and CDR2 SQIVND (reference sequence). The CDR3 has 13 residues. V was pared by 7 bases and J by 2 bases, with 9 bases between. Sequenced by immunoSEQ multiplex PCR; TCRdb stores in-frame clones only, minus some. The repertoire holds about 680,000 clones, with 92% as singletons. CD45RO-negative, CCR7-positively selected cells formed the naive CD8 fraction, excluding terminally differentiated effector memory CD45RA+ cells. The sample comprised naive CD8+ T cells sorted from blood. The chain uses TRBV19 and TRBJ2-1, with D unclear. This sequence originates from a man aged 30 to 39 in good health. The CDR3 coding sequence is TGTGCCAGTAACGCCGACCCCTACAATGAGCAGTTCTTC. Amino acids: CASNADPYNEQFF.